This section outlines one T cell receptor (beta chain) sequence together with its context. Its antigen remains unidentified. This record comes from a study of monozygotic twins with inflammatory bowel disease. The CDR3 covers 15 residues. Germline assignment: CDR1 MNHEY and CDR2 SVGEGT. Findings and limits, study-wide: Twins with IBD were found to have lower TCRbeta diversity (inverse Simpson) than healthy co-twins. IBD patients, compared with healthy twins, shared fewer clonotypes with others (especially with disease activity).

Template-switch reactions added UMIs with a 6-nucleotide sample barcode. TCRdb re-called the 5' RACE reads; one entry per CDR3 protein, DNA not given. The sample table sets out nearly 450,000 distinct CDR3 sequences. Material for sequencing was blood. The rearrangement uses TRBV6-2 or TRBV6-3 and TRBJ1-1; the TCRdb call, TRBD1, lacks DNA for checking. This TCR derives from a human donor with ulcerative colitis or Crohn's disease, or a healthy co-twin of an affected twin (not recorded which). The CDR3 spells CASSDRTGGNTEAFF.